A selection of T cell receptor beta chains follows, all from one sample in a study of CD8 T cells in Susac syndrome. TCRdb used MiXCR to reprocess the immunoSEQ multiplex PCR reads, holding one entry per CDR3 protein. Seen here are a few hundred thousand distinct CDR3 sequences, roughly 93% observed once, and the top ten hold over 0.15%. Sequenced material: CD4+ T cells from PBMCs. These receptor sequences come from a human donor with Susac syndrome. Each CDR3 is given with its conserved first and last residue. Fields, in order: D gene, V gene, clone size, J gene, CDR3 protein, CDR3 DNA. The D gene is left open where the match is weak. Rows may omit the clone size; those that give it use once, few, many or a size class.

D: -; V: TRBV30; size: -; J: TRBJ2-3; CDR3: CAWSSPLRGQYF; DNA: TGTGCCTGGAGTTCTCCCCTTCGTGGGCAGTATTTT
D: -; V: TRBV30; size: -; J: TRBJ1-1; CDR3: CAWSVHRGQANTEAFF; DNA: TGTGCCTGGAGTGTACATAGGGGCCAGGCGAACACTGAAGCTTTCTTT
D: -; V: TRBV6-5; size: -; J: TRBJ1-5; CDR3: CASRAGQQNQPQHF; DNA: TGTGCCAGCAGGGCCGGACAGCAGAATCAGCCCCAGCATTTT
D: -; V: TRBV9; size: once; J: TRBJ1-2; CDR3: CASASWVGRGYTF; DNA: TGTGCCAGCGCGAGTTGGGTGGGGAGAGGCTACACCTTC
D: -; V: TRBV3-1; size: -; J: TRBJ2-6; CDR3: CASSQVGGANVLTF; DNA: TGTGCCAGCAGCCAAGTCGGTGGGGCCAACGTCCTGACTTTC
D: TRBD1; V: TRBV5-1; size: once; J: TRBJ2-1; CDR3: CASSSGTGYNEQFF; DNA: TGCGCCAGCAGCTCCGGGACAGGGTACAATGAGCAGTTCTTC
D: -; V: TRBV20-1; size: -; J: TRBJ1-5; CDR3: CSASHSKGNQPQHF; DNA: TGCAGTGCTAGTCACAGTAAGGGAAATCAGCCCCAGCATTTT
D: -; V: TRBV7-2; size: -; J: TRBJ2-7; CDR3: CASSSQPSSHEQYF; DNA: TGTGCCAGCAGCAGCCAACCCTCGAGCCACGAGCAGTACTTC
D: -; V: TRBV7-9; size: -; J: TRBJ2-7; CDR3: CASSLPPASQYF; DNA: TGTGCCAGCAGCCTCCCCCCGGCGTCGCAGTACTTC
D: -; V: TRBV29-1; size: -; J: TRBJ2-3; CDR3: CSVEGPRGPADTQYF; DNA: TGCAGCGTTGAGGGGCCTCGCGGTCCCGCAGATACGCAGTATTTT
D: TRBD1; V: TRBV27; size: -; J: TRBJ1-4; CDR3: CASRRGPEKLFF; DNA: TGTGCCAGCAGGAGGGGGCCTGAAAAACTGTTTTTT
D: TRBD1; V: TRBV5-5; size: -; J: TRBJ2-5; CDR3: CASSYAPGTGVGETQYF; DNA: TGTGCCAGCAGCTATGCCCCCGGGACAGGGGTTGGGGAGACCCAGTACTTC
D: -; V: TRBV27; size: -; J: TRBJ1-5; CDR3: CASSRGGTQPQHF; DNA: TGTGCCAGCAGTCGGGGGGGCACTCAGCCCCAGCATTTT
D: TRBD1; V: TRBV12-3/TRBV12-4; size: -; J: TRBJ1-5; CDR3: CASRNRAGGSEPQHF; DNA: TGTGCCAGCAGAAATCGGGCAGGGGGCAGCGAGCCCCAGCATTTT
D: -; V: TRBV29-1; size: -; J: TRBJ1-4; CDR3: CSAHLGKLFF; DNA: TGCAGCGCCCACTTGGGGAAACTGTTTTTT
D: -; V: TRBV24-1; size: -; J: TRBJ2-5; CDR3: CATSTPGLGTQYF; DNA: TGTGCCACCTCCACACCAGGGTTAGGGACCCAGTACTTC
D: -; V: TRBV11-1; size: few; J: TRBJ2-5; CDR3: CASSLAQAAQETQYF; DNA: TGTGCCAGCAGCTTAGCGCAGGCAGCTCAAGAGACCCAGTACTTC
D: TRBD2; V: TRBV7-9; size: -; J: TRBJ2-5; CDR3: CASSSASGGYQETQYF; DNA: TGTGCCAGCAGCTCGGCTAGCGGGGGGTACCAAGAGACCCAGTACTTC
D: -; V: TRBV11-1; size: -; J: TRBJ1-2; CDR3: CASSNPPAIGYTF; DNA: TGTGCCAGCAGCAACCCCCCGGCTATAGGCTACACCTTC
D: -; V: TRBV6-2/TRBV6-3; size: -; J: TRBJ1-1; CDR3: CASSYDGGNTEAFF; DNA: TGTGCCAGCAGTTACGATGGGGGGAACACTGAAGCTTTCTTT
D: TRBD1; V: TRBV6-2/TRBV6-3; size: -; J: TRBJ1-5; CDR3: CASRTGLGNQPQHF; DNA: TGTGCCAGCAGGACAGGGTTGGGCAATCAGCCCCAGCATTTT
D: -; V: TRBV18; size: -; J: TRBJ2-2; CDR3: CASSPPGALNTGELFF; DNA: TGTGCCAGCTCACCACCGGGGGCGTTAAACACCGGGGAGCTGTTTTTT
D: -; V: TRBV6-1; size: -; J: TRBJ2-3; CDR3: CASSGAGPQDTQYF; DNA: TGTGCCAGCAGTGGGGCGGGACCACAGGATACGCAGTATTTT
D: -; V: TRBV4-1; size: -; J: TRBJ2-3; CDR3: CASSQVRISTDTQYF; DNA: TGCGCCAGCAGCCAAGTACGAATTAGCACAGATACGCAGTATTTT
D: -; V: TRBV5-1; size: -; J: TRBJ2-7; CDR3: CASSWGTLADEQYF; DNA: TGCGCCAGCAGCTGGGGGACACTCGCAGACGAGCAGTACTTC
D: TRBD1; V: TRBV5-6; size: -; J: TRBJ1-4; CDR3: CASSRTTGDEKLFF; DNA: TGTGCCAGCAGCCGAACGACAGGGGATGAAAAACTGTTTTTT
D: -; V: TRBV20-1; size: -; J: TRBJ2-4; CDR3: CSASAILAKNIQYF; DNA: TGCAGTGCCTCGGCTATACTAGCCAAAAACATTCAGTACTTC
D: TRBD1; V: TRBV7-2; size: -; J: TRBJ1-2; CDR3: CASSLDRLNYGYTF; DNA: TGTGCCAGCAGCTTGGACAGGCTTAACTATGGCTACACCTTC
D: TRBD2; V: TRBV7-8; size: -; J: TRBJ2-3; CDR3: CASSYRTSGPTDTQYF; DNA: TGTGCCAGCAGCTACCGGACTAGCGGTCCCACAGATACGCAGTATTTT
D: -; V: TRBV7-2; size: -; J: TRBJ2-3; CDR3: CASSLVNRYSSTDTQYF; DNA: TGTGCCAGCAGCTTAGTTAATCGCTACTCTAGCACAGATACGCAGTATTTT
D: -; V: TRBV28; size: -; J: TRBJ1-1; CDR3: CASVQGNTEAFF; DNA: TGTGCCAGCGTACAGGGGAACACTGAAGCTTTCTTT
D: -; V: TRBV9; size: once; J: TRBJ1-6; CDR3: CASSSQGGDSNSPLHF; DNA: TGTGCCAGCAGCTCACAGGGAGGGGACTCCAATTCACCCCTCCACTTT
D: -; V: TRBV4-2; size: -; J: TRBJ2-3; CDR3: CASSQDKPSDTQYF; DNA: TGTGCCAGCAGCCAAGATAAGCCATCAGATACGCAGTATTTT
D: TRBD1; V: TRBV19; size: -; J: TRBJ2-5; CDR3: CASRGTGAYQETQYF; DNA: TGTGCCAGTAGGGGGACAGGGGCATATCAAGAGACCCAGTACTTC
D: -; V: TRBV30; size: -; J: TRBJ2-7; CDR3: CAWSSGPYEQYF; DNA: TGTGCCTGGAGTTCGGGTCCCTACGAGCAGTACTTC
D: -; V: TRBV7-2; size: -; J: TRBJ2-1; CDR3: CASNAIRLGRGNEQFF; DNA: TGTGCCAGCAACGCGATCCGACTAGGCCGAGGCAATGAGCAGTTCTTC
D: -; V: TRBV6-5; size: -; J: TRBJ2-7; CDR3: CASRGVSSYEQYF; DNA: TGTGCCAGTCGAGGGGTTAGCTCCTACGAGCAGTACTTC
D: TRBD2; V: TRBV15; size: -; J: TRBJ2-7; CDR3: CATSARLAGGYEQYF; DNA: TGTGCCACCAGCGCGCGACTAGCGGGGGGGTACGAGCAGTACTTC
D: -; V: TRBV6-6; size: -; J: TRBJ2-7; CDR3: CASSTPGSYEQYF; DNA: TGTGCCAGCAGCACCCCGGGCTCCTACGAGCAGTACTTC